This TCR beta chain was documented in a study of T cells in Graves' hyperthyroidism and ophthalmopathy. Background on the study: The blood sample was taken at first diagnosis, before treatment began.

Germline-derived CDR1 and CDR2 are SGHRS and YFSETQ. The CDR3 contains 15 residues. With 0 bases clipped from V and 7 bases from J, the junction kept 8 bases outside the gene matches. RNA transcripts gave rise to amplified TCR beta CDR3 regions. Primed by the HTBI set, a first-round RT-PCR was run on the TCR CDR3. TCRdb itself ran the multiplex PCR reads through MiXCR, one entry per CDR3 protein. The table lists hundreds of thousands of distinct CDR3 sequences, 16% of them singletons, with 15% to 20% in the top ten. The source is a woman younger than 35 with Graves' hyperthyroidism. This chain uses TRBV5-1 with TRBJ2-3; 7 nucleotides line up with TRBD2. Sequencing was performed on blood. The CDR3, as DNA: TGCGCCAGCAGCTTGGGCCTAGCGGTGACTCATACGCAGTATTTT. As protein: CASSLGLAVTHTQYF.